This T cell receptor beta chain appears in the sequencing data of a study of cytotoxic CD8 clonotypes in ibrutinib-treated CLL. On the study more broadly: Following treatment for a median 12 months, range 6 to 36, response samples were then taken.

V was pared by 1 base and J by 5 bases, with 16 bases between. This CDR3 has 16 residues. CDR1 is MNHEY and CDR2 is SMNVEV in the germline V gene (reference sequence). This table comes from immunoSEQ multiplex PCR, and its TCRdb copy is limited to in-frame clones, with some not included. The sample includes fewer than 200,000 clones, about 84% of them seen just once. This chain uses TRBV27 with TRBJ2-3, with D tentatively TRBD2 (7 bases). The sequences come from PBMCs, collected after 24 months of ibrutinib treatment. The clonotype comes from a human donor with chronic lymphocytic leukemia. The CDR3 DNA sequence: TGTGCCAGCAGTTTATATGGGGGGGGCTCGGGAGATACGCAGTATTTT. Protein: CASSLYGGGSGDTQYF.